A single sample gave rise to the 5 T cell receptor beta chains below, sequenced in a study of blood T cell repertoires in COVID-19. Measured with immunoSEQ multiplex PCR; TCRdb has only the in-frame clones, and not every one. The table lists around 250,000 clones, 85% to 90% of them singletons. The material sequenced was peripheral blood. The origin of the receptors is a woman between 65 and 79 years old with active or convalescent COVID-19.

The chain links TRBV9 to TRBJ1-4; TRBD1 aligns across 7 bases. V lost 3 bases and J lost 5; bases outside the gene matches: 7. This CDR3 has 15 amino acids. Germline V lookup: CDR1 SGDLS, CDR2 YYNGEE. CDR3 protein: CASSEGAQTNEKLFF. The CDR3, as DNA: TGTGCCAGCAGCGAGGGGGCTCAGACCAATGAAAAACTGTTTTTT.

The chain couples TRBV29-1 to TRBJ1-1; TRBD1 matches 7 bases. The CDR3 consists of 13 residues. Losses at the gene ends were 7 bases for V and 4 bases for J; bases not matched to a gene: 9. From germline, CDR1 is SQVTM and CDR2 ANQGSEA. CDR3 in amino acids: CSGRQGWGTEAFF. In nucleotides, the CDR3 is TGCAGCGGACGACAGGGTTGGGGCACTGAAGCTTTCTTT.

V is TRBV11-1 and J is TRBJ2-7; tentative D call: TRBD2 (6 bases). V lost 5 bases to trimming and J lost 7 bases, with 12 bases between them. This CDR3 is built from 12 residues. Germline V gene data show CDR1 as SGHAT and CDR2 as FQDESV (reference sequence). CDR3 amino acids: CASSTGGVEQYF. CDR3 coding DNA: TGTGCCAGCAGCACTGGAGGGGTTGAGCAGTACTTC.

This chain joins TRBV21-1 and TRBJ1-5; the DNA was not used to check the table's D call, TRBD1. TRBV21-1 is a pseudogene locus. The CDR3 sequence is 16 residues long. The CDR3 here is CASSTQGHYSNQPQHF. The CDR3 DNA sequence: TGTGCCAGCAGCACTCAGGGGCACTATAGCAATCAGCCCCAGCATTTT.

This chain joins TRBV5-1 and TRBJ1-5, with 10 bases aligning to TRBD1. The germline gives CDR1 SGHRS, CDR2 YFSETQ. The V segment lost 0 bases and the J segment 9 bases; nucleotides outside the gene matches: 6. The CDR3 has 15 residues. As DNA, the CDR3 is TGCGCCAGCAGCTTGGGGGGGACAGGGGTTTGGCCCCAGCATTTT. Its translation: CASSLGGTGVWPQHF. The full variable domain, rest sourced from reference TRBV5-1 and TRBJ1-5, is KAGVTQTPRYLIKTRGQQVTLSCSPISGHRSVSWYQQTPGQGLQFLFEYFSETQRNKGNFPGRFSGRQFSNSRSEMNVSTLELGDSALYLCASSLGGTGVWPQHFGDGTRLSIL.